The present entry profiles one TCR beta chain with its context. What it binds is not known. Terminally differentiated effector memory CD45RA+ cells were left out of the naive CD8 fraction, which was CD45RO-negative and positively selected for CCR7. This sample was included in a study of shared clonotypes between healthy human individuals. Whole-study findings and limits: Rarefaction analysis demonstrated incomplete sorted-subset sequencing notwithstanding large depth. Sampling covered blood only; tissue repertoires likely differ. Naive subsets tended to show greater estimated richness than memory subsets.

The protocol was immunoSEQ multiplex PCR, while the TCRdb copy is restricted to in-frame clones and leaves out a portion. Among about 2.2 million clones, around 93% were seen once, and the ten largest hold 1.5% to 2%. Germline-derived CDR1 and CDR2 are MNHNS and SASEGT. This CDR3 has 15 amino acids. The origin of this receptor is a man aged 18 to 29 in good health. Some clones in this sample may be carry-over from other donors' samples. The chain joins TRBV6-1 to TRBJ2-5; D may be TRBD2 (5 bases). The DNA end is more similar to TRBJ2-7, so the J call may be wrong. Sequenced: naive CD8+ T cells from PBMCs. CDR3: CASSEWTGSSYEQYF. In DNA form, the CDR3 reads TGTGCCAGCAGTGAATGGACGGGGAGCTCCTACGAGCAGTACTTC.